The sequence of this T cell receptor (beta chain) was determined in a study of shared clonotypes between healthy human individuals. The wider study: Researchers assigned three CD4 naive, three CD4 memory, two CD8 naive and one CD8 memory plate to each donor. Points from the study as a whole: Among non-shared clonotypes, generation probabilities were lower than among those shared by all four donors. Rarefaction showed that sequencing of sorted subsets was incomplete (despite large depth).

The naive CD8 fraction comprised CD45RO-negative cells positively selected for CCR7 and excluded terminally differentiated effector memory CD45RA+ cells. This clone appeared a single time. As yet, its antigen is unknown. V was pared by 3 bases and J by 2 bases, with 14 bases between. Germline V lookup: CDR1 SNHLY, CDR2 FYNNEI. The CDR3 consists of 15 residues. Measured with immunoSEQ multiplex PCR; TCRdb has only the in-frame clones, and not every one. The data hold about 590,000 clones, with 95% to 96% observed a single time. Sequenced input: naive CD8+ T cells sorted from blood. The receptor's source is a woman aged 30 to 39 in good health. This chain links TRBV2 with TRBJ2-7; tentatively, D is TRBD2 (5 bases). The CDR3 nucleotides are TGTGCCAGCAGTGAGGTGGGAGCCCAAGCCTACGAGCAGTACTTC. Protein sequence: CASSEVGAQAYEQYF.